Each of the 3 T cell receptor beta chains below was sequenced from the same sample in a study of blood T cell repertoires in COVID-19. TCRdb's table, derived via immunoSEQ multiplex PCR, lists solely in-frame clones and lacks some. The table lists some 260,000 clones, 70% to 85% of them singletons. Specimen: peripheral blood. The receptors come from a woman aged 80 or over with acute or convalescent COVID-19.

The V call is TRBV5-1, the J call TRBJ1-1, with TRBD1 identical over 7 bases. Looked up from germline, CDR1 is SGHRS and CDR2 is YFSETQ. Losses at the gene ends were 5 bases for V and 0 bases for J; bases not matched to a gene: 7. This CDR3 has 15 amino acids. DNA of the CDR3: TGCGCCAGCAGGGAGGTAGACAGGGTGAACACTGAAGCTTTCTTT. Protein product: CASREVDRVNTEAFF.

This chain joins TRBV5-5 and TRBJ2-2, with 7 bases lining up with TRBD2. The CDR3 totals 16 residues. V trimming: 3 bases; J trimming: 1 base; junction bases outside the gene matches: 6. The V gene's germline CDR1 is SGHKS and CDR2 YYEKEE (reference sequence). The CDR3 DNA reads TGTGCCAGCAGCTCCCTCGGGACTAAGAACACCGGGGAGCTGTTTTTT. Translation gives CASSSLGTKNTGELFF.

The J gene is TRBJ2-1, the V gene TRBV5-1; the match to TRBD2 covers 11 bases. The germline gives CDR1 SGHRS, CDR2 YFSETQ. V gave up 2 bases and J gave up 9 bases; unmatched junction bases: 16. The CDR3 sequence is 18 residues long. The CDR3 DNA is TGCGCCAGCAGCTTAGAAACAAATAGCGGGGGGGCATGGTCTGAGCAGTTCTTC. Its translation: CASSLETNSGGAWSEQFF.